This TCR beta chain was recorded in a study of tumor-infiltrating lymphocytes in primary liver carcinoma. As for the study in general: Staged T1-T3 N0M0, the tumors had sizes that ranged from roughly 4.2 to 10 cm across.

The V gene lost 1 base and the J gene lost 6 bases, with 7 bases spanning the gap. The CDR3 loop spans 13 amino acids. Germline V CDR1 and CDR2: LGHNA, YNFKEQ. Starting from 400 to 500 ng of total RNA, TCR beta cDNA was produced with a primer in the constant region. Modified slightly, ARM-PCR produced TCR beta libraries over three nested multiplex PCR rounds. The first two PCR rounds, roughly 9 cycles each, used TRBV1-TRBV30 forward primers and a C-beta reverse primer. TCRdb passed the multiplex PCR reads through MiXCR, listing each CDR3 protein once. The table includes 90,000 to 110,000 distinct CDR3 sequences, roughly 85% detected once. As for this clonotype: Its antigen remains unknown. In this CDR3 the conserved last residue, phenylalanine or tryptophan, is missing, so a read error is likely.

Regarding the study as a whole: It was in tumors, not blood, that the top-250-clone fraction was significantly higher (p = 0.039). Only about 8-25% of top clones appeared in all five tumor regions.

Joint extraction of RNA and DNA used roughly 18-34 mg of bulk tissue that was unsorted. The chain carries TRBV4-2 and TRBJ2-4; D not resolved. The TCR originated in a man in his forties or fifties with primary liver carcinoma and hepatitis B virus infection. Sequencing was performed on liver tumor tissue from sampling region 3. Subset indicated: tumor region T3, left-lateral pole. The DNA for the CDR3 is TGTGCCAGCAGCCAAGGGTCCATAAACATTCAGTACTCC. Its translation: CASSQGSINIQYS.